The rows below give T cell receptor beta chains drawn from one sample of a study of cytomegalovirus exposure and HLA in healthy donors. TCRdb keeps only in-frame clones here, not all; method: immunoSEQ multiplex PCR. The sample data list 130,000 or so clones. Material for sequencing was PBMCs. The source is a woman under 30 in good health and CMV-seronegative. CDR3s include the opening cysteine and the closing phenylalanine or tryptophan. The D gene is left open where the match is weak.

d_gene: -
j_gene: TRBJ2-3
v_gene: TRBV12-5
CDR3aa: CASGSGDTQYF
CDR3nt: TGTGCTAGTGGGTCGGGAGATACGCAGTATTTT

d_gene: -
j_gene: TRBJ1-5
v_gene: TRBV6-1
CDR3aa: CASSEVQGPRNQPQHF
CDR3nt: TGTGCCAGCAGTGAAGTCCAGGGCCCGCGGAATCAGCCCCAGCATTTT

d_gene: -
j_gene: TRBJ1-1
v_gene: TRBV19
CDR3aa: CASSFRGQNTEAFF
CDR3nt: TGTGCCAGTAGCTTTAGAGGGCAGAACACTGAAGCTTTCTTT

d_gene: -
j_gene: TRBJ1-1
v_gene: TRBV6-1
CDR3aa: CASSPRTSAFF
CDR3nt: TGTGCCAGCAGCCCTAGGACTTCAGCTTTCTTT

d_gene: -
j_gene: TRBJ1-5
v_gene: TRBV9
CDR3aa: CASSVGTTSNQPQHF
CDR3nt: TGTGCCAGCAGCGTCGGGACAACTAGCAATCAGCCCCAGCATTTT

d_gene: -
j_gene: TRBJ1-1
v_gene: TRBV5-6
CDR3aa: CASSLGAGIMNTEAFF
CDR3nt: TGTGCCAGCAGCTTGGGGGCAGGGATTATGAACACTGAAGCTTTCTTT

d_gene: TRBD1
j_gene: TRBJ1-2
v_gene: TRBV5-4
CDR3aa: CASRPPGQGYGYTF
CDR3nt: TGTGCCAGCAGACCCCCGGGACAGGGGTATGGCTACACCTTC

d_gene: TRBD2
j_gene: TRBJ2-1
v_gene: TRBV7-9
CDR3aa: CASSLYGLAGVGEQFF
CDR3nt: TGTGCCAGCAGCTTATACGGACTAGCGGGAGTTGGTGAGCAGTTCTTC

d_gene: -
j_gene: TRBJ2-1
v_gene: TRBV29-1
CDR3aa: CSGDRQDKGEQFF
CDR3nt: TGCAGCGGAGATAGGCAGGACAAGGGTGAGCAGTTCTTC

d_gene: TRBD1
j_gene: TRBJ1-2
v_gene: TRBV4-2
CDR3aa: CASSPAGQTNYGYTF
CDR3nt: TGTGCCAGCAGCCCTGCGGGACAGACAAACTATGGCTACACCTTC